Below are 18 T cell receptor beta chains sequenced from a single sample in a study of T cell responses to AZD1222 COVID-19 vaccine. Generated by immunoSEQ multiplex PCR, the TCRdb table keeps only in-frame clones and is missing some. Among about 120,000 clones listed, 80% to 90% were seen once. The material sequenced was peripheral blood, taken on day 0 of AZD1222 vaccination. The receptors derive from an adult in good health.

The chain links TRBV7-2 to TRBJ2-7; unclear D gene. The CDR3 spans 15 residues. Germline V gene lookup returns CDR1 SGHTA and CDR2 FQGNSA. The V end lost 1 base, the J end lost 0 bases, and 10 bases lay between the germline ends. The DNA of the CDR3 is TGTGCCAGCAGCTTAGTATGGCAGATCTCCTACGAGCAGTACTTC. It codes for CASSLVWQISYEQYF.

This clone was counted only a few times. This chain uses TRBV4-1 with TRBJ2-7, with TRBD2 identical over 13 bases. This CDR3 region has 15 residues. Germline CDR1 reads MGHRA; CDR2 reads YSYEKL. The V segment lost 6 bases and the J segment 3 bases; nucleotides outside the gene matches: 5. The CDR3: CASRLGTSGNYEQYF. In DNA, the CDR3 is TGCGCCAGCAGACTCGGGACTAGCGGGAACTACGAGCAGTACTTC.

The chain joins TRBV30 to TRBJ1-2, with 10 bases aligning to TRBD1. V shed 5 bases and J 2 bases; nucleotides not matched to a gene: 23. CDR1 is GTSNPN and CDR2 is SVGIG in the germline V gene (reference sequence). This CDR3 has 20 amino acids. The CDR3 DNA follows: TGTGCCTGGGCGGCCTCGGGACAGGGGTCCTTCGGAGCGCAAAACTATGGCTACACCTTC. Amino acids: CAWAASGQGSFGAQNYGYTF.

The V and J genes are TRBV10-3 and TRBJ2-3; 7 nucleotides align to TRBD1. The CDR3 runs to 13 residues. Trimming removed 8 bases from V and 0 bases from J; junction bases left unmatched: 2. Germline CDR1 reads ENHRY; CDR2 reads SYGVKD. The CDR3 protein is CAIRDSSTDTQYF. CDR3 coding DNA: TGTGCCATCCGGGACAGCAGCACAGATACGCAGTATTTT.

CDR3 sequence (DNA): TGCGCCAGCAGCTTGGCGGGGGGGAGCACGAACACCGGGGAGCTGTTTTTT. This encodes CASSLAGGSTNTGELFF. The rearrangement joins TRBV5-1 to TRBJ2-2; 8 bases match TRBD2. The length of the CDR3 is 17 residues. Germline CDR1 SGHRS, CDR2 YFSETQ. J gave up 0 bases and V 0 bases, and 4 bases lay outside the gene matches. The whole variable domain, filled in from reference TRBV5-1 and TRBJ2-2, reads KAGVTQTPRYLIKTRGQQVTLSCSPISGHRSVSWYQQTPGQGLQFLFEYFSETQRNKGNFPGRFSGRQFSNSRSEMNVSTLELGDSALYLCASSLAGGSTNTGELFFGEGSRLTVL.

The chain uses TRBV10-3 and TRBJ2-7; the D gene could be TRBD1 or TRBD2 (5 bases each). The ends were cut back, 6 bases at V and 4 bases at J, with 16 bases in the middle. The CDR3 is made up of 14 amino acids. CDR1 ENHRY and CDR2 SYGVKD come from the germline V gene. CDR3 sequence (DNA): TGTGCCATCAGGGCAGGGACGGTCGATTACGAGCAGTACTTC. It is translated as CAIRAGTVDYEQYF.

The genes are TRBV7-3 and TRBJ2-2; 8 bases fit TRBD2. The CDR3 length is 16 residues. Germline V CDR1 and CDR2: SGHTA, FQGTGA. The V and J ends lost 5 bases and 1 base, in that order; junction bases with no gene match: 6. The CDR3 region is CASSPSGRENTGELFF. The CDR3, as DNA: TGTGCCAGCAGCCCCAGCGGGAGAGAGAACACCGGGGAGCTGTTTTTT.

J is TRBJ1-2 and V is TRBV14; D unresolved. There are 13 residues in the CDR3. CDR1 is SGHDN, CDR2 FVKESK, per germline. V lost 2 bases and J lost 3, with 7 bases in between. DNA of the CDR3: TGTGCCAGCAGCCAAATAGCGTACTATGGCTACACCTTC. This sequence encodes CASSQIAYYGYTF. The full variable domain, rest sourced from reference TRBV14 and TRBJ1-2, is EAGVTQFPSHSVIEKGQTVTLRCDPISGHDNLYWYRRVMGKEIKFLLHFVKESKQDESGMPNNRFLAERTGGTYSTLKVQPAELEDSGVYFCASSQIAYYGYTFGSGTRLTVV.

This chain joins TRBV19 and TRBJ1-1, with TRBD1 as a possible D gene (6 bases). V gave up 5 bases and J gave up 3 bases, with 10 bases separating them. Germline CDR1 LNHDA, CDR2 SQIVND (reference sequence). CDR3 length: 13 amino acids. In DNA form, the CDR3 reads TGTGCCAGTAGTGTCTACAGGGACACTGAAGCTTTCTTT. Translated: CASSVYRDTEAFF.

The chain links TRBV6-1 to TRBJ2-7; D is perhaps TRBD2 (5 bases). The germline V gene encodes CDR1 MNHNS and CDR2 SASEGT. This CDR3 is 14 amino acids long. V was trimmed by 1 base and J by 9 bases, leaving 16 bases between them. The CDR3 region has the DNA TGTGCCAGCAGTGAAGTGGGAGCGCCACTCGGGCAGTACTTC. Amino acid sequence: CASSEVGAPLGQYF.

The CDR3 region is CASSLYEGYTEAFF. The CDR3, as DNA: TGTGCCAGCAGCTTATATGAAGGTTATACTGAAGCTTTCTTT. The rearrangement uses TRBV7-9 and TRBJ1-1; D unresolved. V shed 2 bases and J shed 5 bases, with 12 bases lying between them. Germline V gene sequence: CDR1 SEHNR, CDR2 FQNEAQ (reference sequence). There are 14 residues in the CDR3.

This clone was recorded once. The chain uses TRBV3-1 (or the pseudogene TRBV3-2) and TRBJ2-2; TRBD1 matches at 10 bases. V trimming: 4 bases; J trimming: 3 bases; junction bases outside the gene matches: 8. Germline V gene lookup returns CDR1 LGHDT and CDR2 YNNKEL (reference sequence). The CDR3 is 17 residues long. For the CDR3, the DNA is TGTGCCAGCAGCCGCGCCGGGACAGGGGTACACACCGGGGAGCTGTTTTTT. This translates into CASSRAGTGVHTGELFF.

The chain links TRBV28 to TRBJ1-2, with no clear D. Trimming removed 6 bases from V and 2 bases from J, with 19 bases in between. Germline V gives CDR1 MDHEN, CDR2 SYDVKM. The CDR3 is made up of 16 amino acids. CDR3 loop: CASSPSGSGGNYGYTF. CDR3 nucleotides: TGTGCCAGCAGCCCTTCAGGAAGTGGAGGGAACTATGGCTACACCTTC.

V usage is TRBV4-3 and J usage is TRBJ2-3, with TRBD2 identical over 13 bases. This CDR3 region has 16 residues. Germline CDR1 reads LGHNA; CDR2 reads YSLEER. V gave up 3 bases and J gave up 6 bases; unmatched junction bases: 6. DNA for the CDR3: TGCGCCAGCAGCCAGGGGACTAGCGGGGTTCAGGATACGCAGTATTTT. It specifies CASSQGTSGVQDTQYF.

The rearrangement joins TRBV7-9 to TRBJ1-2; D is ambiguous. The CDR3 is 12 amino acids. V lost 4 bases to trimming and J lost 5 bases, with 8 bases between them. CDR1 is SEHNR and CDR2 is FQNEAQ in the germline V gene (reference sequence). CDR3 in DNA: TGTGCCAGCAGCTCATTCGGGTATGGCTACACCTTC. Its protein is CASSSFGYGYTF. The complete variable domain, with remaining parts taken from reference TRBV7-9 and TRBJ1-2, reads DTGVSQNPRHKITKRGQNVTFRCDPISEHNRLYWYRQTLGQGPEFLTYFQNEAQLEKSRLLSDRFSAERPKGSFSTLEIQRTEQGDSAMYLCASSSFGYGYTFGSGTRLTVV.

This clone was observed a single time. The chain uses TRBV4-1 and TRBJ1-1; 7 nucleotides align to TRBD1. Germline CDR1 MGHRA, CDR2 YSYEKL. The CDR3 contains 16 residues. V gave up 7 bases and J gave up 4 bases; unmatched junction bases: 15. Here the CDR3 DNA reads TGCGCCAGCACCAGGGGGACATTGGGGGGTCCCACTGAAGCTTTCTTT. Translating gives CASTRGTLGGPTEAFF.

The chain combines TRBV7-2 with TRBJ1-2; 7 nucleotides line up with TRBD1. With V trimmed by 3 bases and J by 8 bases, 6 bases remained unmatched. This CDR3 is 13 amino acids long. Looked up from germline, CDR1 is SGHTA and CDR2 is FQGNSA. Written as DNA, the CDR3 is TGTGCCAGCAGCTTTTCGACAGGGAGGGGCTACACCTTC. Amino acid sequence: CASSFSTGRGYTF.

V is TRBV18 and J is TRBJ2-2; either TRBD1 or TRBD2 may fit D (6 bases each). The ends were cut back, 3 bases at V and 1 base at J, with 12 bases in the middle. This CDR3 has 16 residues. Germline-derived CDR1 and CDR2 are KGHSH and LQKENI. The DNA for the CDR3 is TGTGCCAGCTCACCGGGGGGCCCTAAGAACACCGGGGAGCTGTTTTTT. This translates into CASSPGGPKNTGELFF.